The clone carrying this TCR beta chain appeared once. The entry originates in a study of blood T cell repertoires in COVID-19. Produced via immunoSEQ multiplex PCR; TCRdb's table is partial and in-frame only. The table has nearly 350,000 clones, roughly 84% seen once. J lost 10 bases, V lost 6 bases, and 9 bases had no gene match. Germline CDR1 reads WSHSY; CDR2 reads SAAADI. The length of the CDR3 is 15 residues. The sample was PBMCs or T cells enriched from blood (not recorded which). This TCR was recovered from a woman aged 25 to 39 who had recovered from COVID-19. The chain couples TRBV10-2 to TRBJ1-6; 10 nucleotides line up with TRBD1. For the CDR3, the DNA is TGCGCCAGCAGGGCCGGGACAGGGGAAGGATCACCCCTCCACTTT. Protein product: CASRAGTGEGSPLHF.